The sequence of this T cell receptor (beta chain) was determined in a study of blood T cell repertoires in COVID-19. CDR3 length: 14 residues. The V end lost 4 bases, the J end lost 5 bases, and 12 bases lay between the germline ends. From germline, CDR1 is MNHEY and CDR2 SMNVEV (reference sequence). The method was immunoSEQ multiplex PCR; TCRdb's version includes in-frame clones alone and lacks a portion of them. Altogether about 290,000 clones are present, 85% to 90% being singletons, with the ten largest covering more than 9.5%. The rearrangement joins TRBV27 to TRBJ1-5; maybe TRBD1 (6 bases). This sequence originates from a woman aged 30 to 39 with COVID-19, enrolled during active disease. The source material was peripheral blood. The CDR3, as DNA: TGTGCCAGCAGTTCGGGACAAAGGGATCAGCCCCAGCATTTT. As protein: CASSSGQRDQPQHF.